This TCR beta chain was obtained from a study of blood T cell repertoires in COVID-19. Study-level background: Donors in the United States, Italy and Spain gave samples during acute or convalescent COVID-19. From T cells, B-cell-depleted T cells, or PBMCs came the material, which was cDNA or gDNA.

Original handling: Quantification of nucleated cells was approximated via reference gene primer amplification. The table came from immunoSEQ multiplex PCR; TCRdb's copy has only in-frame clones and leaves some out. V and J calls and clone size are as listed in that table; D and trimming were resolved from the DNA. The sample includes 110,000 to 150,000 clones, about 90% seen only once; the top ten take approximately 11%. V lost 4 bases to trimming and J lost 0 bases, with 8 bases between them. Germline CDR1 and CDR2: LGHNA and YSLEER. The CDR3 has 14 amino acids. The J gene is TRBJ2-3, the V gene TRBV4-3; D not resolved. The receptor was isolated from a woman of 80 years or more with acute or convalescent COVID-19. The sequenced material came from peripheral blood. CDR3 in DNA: TGCGCCAGCAGCCGAGATCTAAGCACAGATACGCAGTATTTT. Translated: CASSRDLSTDTQYF.